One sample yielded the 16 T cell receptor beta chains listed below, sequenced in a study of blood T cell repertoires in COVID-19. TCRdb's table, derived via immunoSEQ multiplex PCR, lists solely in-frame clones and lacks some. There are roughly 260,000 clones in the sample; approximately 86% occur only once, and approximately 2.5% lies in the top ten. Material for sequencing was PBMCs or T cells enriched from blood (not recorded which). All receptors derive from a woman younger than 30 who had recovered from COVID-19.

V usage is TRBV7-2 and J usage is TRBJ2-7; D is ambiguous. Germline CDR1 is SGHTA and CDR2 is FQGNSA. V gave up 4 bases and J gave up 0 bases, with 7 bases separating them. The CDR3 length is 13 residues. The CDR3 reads CASSYNPSYEQYF. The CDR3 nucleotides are TGTGCCAGCAGCTATAATCCCTCCTACGAGCAGTACTTC.

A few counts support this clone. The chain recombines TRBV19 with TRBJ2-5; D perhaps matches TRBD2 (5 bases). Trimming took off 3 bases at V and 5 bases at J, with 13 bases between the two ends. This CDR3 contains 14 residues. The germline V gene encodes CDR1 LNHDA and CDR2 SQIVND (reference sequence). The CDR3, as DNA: TGTGCCAGTAGTATGACGGCTAGCCGGGAGACCCAGTACTTC. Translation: CASSMTASRETQYF.

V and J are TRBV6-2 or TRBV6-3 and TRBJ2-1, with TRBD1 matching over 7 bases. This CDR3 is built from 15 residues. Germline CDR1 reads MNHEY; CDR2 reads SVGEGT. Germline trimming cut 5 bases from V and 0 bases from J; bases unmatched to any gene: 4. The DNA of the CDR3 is TGTGCCAGCAGTACCGGGACAGCCTCCTACAATGAGCAGTTCTTC. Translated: CASSTGTASYNEQFF.

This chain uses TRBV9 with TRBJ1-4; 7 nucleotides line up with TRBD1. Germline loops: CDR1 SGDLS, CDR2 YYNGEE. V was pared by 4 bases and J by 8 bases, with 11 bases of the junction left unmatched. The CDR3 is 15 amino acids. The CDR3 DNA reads TGTGCCAGCAGCCAATTCGGACAGGACAGGGAAAAACTGTTTTTT. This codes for CASSQFGQDREKLFF.

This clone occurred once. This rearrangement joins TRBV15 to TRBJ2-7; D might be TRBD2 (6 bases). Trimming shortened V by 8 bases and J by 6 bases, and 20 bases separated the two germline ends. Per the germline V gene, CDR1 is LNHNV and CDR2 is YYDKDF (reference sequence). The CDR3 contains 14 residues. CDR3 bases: TGTGCCACCGCCGAGGGTGCGGGACCCGTCGAGCAGTACTTC. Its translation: CATAEGAGPVEQYF.

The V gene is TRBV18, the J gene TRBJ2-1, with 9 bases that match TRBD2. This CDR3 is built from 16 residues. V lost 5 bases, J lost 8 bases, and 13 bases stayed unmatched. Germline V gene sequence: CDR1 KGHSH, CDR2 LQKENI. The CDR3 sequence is CASSMFLGTSNHEQFF. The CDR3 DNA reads TGTGCCAGCTCAATGTTTTTAGGGACTAGCAATCATGAGCAGTTCTTC.

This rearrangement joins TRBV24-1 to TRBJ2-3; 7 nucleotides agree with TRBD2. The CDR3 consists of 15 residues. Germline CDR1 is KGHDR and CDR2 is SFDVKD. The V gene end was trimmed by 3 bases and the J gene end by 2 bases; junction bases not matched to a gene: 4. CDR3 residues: CATSDTGLDTDTQYF. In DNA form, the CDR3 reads TGTGCCACCAGTGATACAGGACTAGACACAGATACGCAGTATTTT.

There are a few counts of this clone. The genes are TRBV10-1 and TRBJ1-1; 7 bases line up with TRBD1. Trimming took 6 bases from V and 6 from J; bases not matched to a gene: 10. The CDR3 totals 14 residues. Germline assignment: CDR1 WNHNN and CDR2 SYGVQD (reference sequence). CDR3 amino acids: CASSPDREKAEAFF. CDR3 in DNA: TGCGCCAGCAGCCCTGACAGGGAAAAAGCTGAAGCTTTCTTT.

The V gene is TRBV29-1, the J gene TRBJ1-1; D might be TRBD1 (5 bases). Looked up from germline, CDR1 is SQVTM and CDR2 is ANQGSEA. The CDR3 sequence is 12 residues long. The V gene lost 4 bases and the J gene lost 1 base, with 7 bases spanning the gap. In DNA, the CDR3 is TGCAGCGTTGGGCAGGGGAACACTGAAGCTTTCTTT. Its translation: CSVGQGNTEAFF. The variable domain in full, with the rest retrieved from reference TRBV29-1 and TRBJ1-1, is SAVISQKPSRDICQRGTSLTIQCQVDSQVTMMFWYRQQPGQSLTLIATANQGSEATYESGFVIDKFPISRPNLTFSTLTVSNMSPEDSSIYLCSVGQGNTEAFFGQGTRLTVV.

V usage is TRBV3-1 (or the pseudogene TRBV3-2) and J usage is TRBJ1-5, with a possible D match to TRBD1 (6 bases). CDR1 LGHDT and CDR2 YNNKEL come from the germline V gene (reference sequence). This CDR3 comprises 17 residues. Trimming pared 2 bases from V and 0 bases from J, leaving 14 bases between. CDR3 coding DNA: TGTGCCAGCAGCCAAAAACCGCAGGGGATTAGCAATCAGCCCCAGCATTTT. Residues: CASSQKPQGISNQPQHF.

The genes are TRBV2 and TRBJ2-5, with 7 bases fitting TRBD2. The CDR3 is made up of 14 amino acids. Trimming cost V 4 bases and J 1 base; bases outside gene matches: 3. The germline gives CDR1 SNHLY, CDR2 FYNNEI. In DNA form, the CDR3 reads TGTGCCAGCAGTGGGACTAGATCCCAAGAGACCCAGTACTTC. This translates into CASSGTRSQETQYF.

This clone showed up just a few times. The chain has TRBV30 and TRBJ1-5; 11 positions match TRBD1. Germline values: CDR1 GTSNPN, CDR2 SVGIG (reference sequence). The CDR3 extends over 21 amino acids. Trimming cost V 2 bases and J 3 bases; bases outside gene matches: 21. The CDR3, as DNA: TGTGCCTGGAGTATCCCTCCGACAGGACAGGGGGCAAGGATCCCCAATCAGCCCCAGCATTTT. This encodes CAWSIPPTGQGARIPNQPQHF.

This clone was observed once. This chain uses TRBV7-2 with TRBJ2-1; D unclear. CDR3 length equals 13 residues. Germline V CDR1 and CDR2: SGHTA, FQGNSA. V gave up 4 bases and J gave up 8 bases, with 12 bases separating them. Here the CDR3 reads CASSSLVRDEQFF. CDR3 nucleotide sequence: TGTGCCAGCAGCTCCCTAGTTCGGGATGAGCAGTTCTTC.

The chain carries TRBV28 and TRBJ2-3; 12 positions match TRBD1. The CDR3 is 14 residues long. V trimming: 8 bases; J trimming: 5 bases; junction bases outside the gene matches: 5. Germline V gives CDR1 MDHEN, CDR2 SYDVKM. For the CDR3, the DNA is TGTGCCAGCGGGGACAGGGGGCACGAAGATACGCAGTATTTT. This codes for CASGDRGHEDTQYF.

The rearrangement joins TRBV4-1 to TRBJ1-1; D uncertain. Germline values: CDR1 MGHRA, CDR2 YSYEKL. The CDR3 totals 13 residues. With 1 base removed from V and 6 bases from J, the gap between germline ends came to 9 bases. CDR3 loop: CASSQAGSAEAFF. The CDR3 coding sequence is TGCGCCAGCAGCCAAGCGGGATCGGCTGAAGCTTTCTTT.

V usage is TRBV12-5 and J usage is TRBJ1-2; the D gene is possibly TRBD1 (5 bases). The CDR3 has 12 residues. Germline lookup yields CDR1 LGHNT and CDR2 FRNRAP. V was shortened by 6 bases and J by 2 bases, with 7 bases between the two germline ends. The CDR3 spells CASGTGNYGYTF. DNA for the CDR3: TGTGCTAGTGGAACAGGAAACTATGGCTACACCTTC.